This TCR beta chain was identified during a study of blood T cells in healthy people across ages. This CDR3 is built from 15 residues. Trimming removed 7 bases from V and 7 bases from J; junction bases left unmatched: 8. Germline V gives CDR1 SGHRS, CDR2 YFSETQ. This clonotype came up a few times. What it binds is not known. The donors, all healthy, were Caucasians living in Russia, aged roughly 6 to 90. Broader study findings: When one million T cells were used, diversity estimates were thought to be underestimates. Observed TCR beta diversity per million T cells went down as age went up. This fall followed a roughly linear course with age.

Next came a second PCR, run for about 7 to 12 cycles, which used a sample-barcoded 5' primer along with a J-beta primer mix. Each cDNA molecule was tagged by a template-switch adaptor that had 12 random nucleotides. MiXCR, applied by TCRdb to the 5' RACE reads, yields one record per CDR3 protein. Among 660,000 or so distinct CDR3 sequences listed, around three fifths were seen once. This chain links TRBV5-1 with TRBJ1-6, with 10 nucleotides matching TRBD1. The sample consisted of blood. This TCR was sampled from a man in his sixties in good health. The CDR3 sequence is CASARTGGRNSPLHF. CDR3 DNA: TGCGCCAGCGCCCGGACAGGGGGAAGGAATTCACCCCTCCACTTT.